Following are 6 T cell receptor beta chains from one sample sequenced in a study of OX40 agonist ivuxolimab in advanced cancers. Libraries were prepared by immunoSEQ multiplex PCR; TCRdb keeps only in-frame clonotypes and omits some of them. This repertoire shows under 25,000 clones, less than 90% found once; its top ten account for around a sixth. The sample was CD4+ or CD8+ T cells sorted from blood, taken in a trial of the OX40 agonist ivuxolimab. These receptors came from an adult with an advanced solid tumor such as melanoma, head and neck, liver or kidney cancer.

This chain uses TRBV4-2 with TRBJ2-7, with 8 bases matching TRBD2. Germline loops: CDR1 LGHNA, CDR2 YNFKEQ. The ends lost 8 bases at V and 4 bases at J; junction bases unmatched: 10. The CDR3 length is 14 residues. Here the CDR3 DNA reads TGTGCCAGCCGCTCCGGGGGGGACACTTACGAGCAGTACTTC. This codes for CASRSGGDTYEQYF.

The chain recombines TRBV5-1 with TRBJ1-1, with D perhaps matching TRBD1 (6 bases). Per the germline V gene, CDR1 is SGHRS and CDR2 is YFSETQ. This CDR3 spans 17 amino acids. V lost 0 bases and J lost 0, with 15 bases in between. CDR3 region: CASSLAFREGVNTEAFF. The DNA for the CDR3 is TGCGCCAGCAGCTTGGCGTTCAGGGAGGGGGTGAACACTGAAGCTTTCTTT.

The chain employs TRBV2 and TRBJ2-3; a weak D match, TRBD2 (6 bases). The CDR3 covers 15 residues. The ends were cut back, 1 base at V and 0 bases at J, with 8 bases in the middle. Germline V gene data show CDR1 as SNHLY and CDR2 as FYNNEI. The CDR3 DNA is TGTGCCAGCAGTGAAGTGGGACTGAGCACAGATACGCAGTATTTT. Translating it yields CASSEVGLSTDTQYF. Full variable domain (rest looked up from reference TRBV2 and TRBJ2-3): EPEVTQTPSHQVTQMGQEVILRCVPISNHLYFYWYRQILGQKVEFLVSFYNNEISEKSEIFDDQFSVERPDGSNFTLKIRSTKLEDSAMYFCASSEVGLSTDTQYFGPGTRLTVL.

The V and J genes are TRBV15 and TRBJ2-7; 9 positions agree with TRBD1. J was trimmed by 6 bases and V by 3 bases; bases with no gene match: 9. The CDR3 is 15 amino acids. CDR1 is LNHNV and CDR2 is YYDKDF in the germline V gene (reference sequence). In DNA form, the CDR3 reads TGTGCCACCAGCAGGGGGGGGACAGGGTTCGCCGAGCAGTACTTC. This encodes CATSRGGTGFAEQYF.

The chain has TRBV28 and TRBJ2-7, with TRBD1 matching over 9 bases. Trimming took 5 bases from V and 1 from J; bases not matched to a gene: 3. There are 14 residues in the CDR3. Germline CDR1 reads MDHEN; CDR2 reads SYDVKM. The CDR3 DNA sequence: TGTGCCAGCAGTCACAGGGGGCGATCCTACGAGCAGTACTTC. Protein sequence: CASSHRGRSYEQYF.

This chain links TRBV2 with TRBJ2-3, with unresolved D. V dropped 8 bases and J dropped 0 bases, with 6 bases sitting between them. Germline V gives CDR1 SNHLY, CDR2 FYNNEI. The CDR3 is 12 residues long. The CDR3 sequence is CASRRSTDTQYF. In DNA, the CDR3 is TGTGCCAGCCGGCGGAGCACAGATACGCAGTATTTT. Drawing the rest from reference TRBV2 and TRBJ2-3, the complete variable domain is EPEVTQTPSHQVTQMGQEVILRCVPISNHLYFYWYRQILGQKVEFLVSFYNNEISEKSEIFDDQFSVERPDGSNFTLKIRSTKLEDSAMYFCASRRSTDTQYFGPGTRLTVL.